These 19 T cell receptor beta chains were all obtained from the same sample, sequenced in a study of T cells in Graves' hyperthyroidism and ophthalmopathy. Using RNA transcripts as the source, TCR beta CDR3 regions were amplified. HTBI primers were used for first-round RT-PCR of the TCR CDR3. TCRdb itself ran the multiplex PCR reads through MiXCR, one entry per CDR3 protein. The sample has a few hundred thousand distinct CDR3 sequences, about a sixth seen once. The specimen sequenced was blood. These receptors came from a woman between 18 and 29 years old with Graves' hyperthyroidism.

Ten or more counts support this clonotype. The V call is TRBV2, the J call TRBJ2-7; no clear D. CDR3 length equals 12 residues. V lost 6 bases to trimming and J lost 2 bases, with 8 bases between them. CDR1 is SNHLY, CDR2 FYNNEI, per germline. The CDR3 is CASSETTYEQYF. In DNA form, the CDR3 reads TGTGCCAGCAGCGAAACGACCTACGAGCAGTACTTC.

This clonotype has a handful of counts. The J gene is TRBJ1-6, the V gene TRBV5-6, with 8 bases lining up with TRBD1. CDR1 and CDR2 from the germline V gene are SGHDT and YYEEEE. V trimming: 1 base; J trimming: 7 bases; junction bases outside the gene matches: 7. The CDR3 length is 16 residues. This CDR3 reads CASSLFAGGHNSPLHF. CDR3 DNA sequence: TGTGCCAGCAGCTTGTTTGCAGGGGGCCACAATTCACCCCTCCACTTT. The variable domain in full, with the rest retrieved from reference TRBV5-6 and TRBJ1-6, is DAGVTQSPTHLIKTRGQQVTLRCSPKSGHDTVSWYQQALGQGPQFIFQYYEEEERQRGNFPDRFSGHQFPNYSSELNVNALLLGDSALYLCASSLFAGGHNSPLHFGNGTRLTVT.

At least ten counts were recorded for this clonotype. The gene calls are TRBV2 and TRBJ2-7; D is perhaps TRBD2 (5 bases). The V and J ends lost 0 bases and 0 bases respectively, with 24 bases between them. This CDR3 spans 20 amino acids. Germline-derived CDR1 and CDR2 are SNHLY and FYNNEI. CDR3 residues: CASSEALLVPRTESSYEQYF. The CDR3, as DNA: TGTGCCAGCAGTGAAGCGCTTCTGGTCCCGAGGACTGAGAGCTCCTACGAGCAGTACTTC.

This clonotype has only a few counts. The V call is TRBV19, the J call TRBJ2-1, with a weak D call TRBD2 (6 bases). CDR1 LNHDA and CDR2 SQIVND come from the germline V gene (reference sequence). With 2 bases removed from V and 4 bases from J, the gap between germline ends came to 15 bases. The CDR3 totals 16 residues. The CDR3 reads CASSIFGGKPYNEQFF. CDR3 bases: TGTGCCAGTAGTATATTTGGGGGGAAACCTTACAATGAGCAGTTCTTC.

The sample holds a few counts of this clonotype. CDR3 amino acids: CAITHNRGDYGYTF. CDR3 bases: TGTGCCATCACACACAACAGGGGTGACTATGGCTACACCTTC. The chain combines TRBV10-3 with TRBJ1-2; 7 bases align to TRBD1. This CDR3 region has 14 residues. After removal of 7 bases from V and 3 bases from J, the junction contained 8 bases not matched to a gene. Germline loops: CDR1 ENHRY, CDR2 SYGVKD.

This clonotype was counted at least ten times. This CDR3 is CASSRPRSVESYEQYF. DNA of the CDR3: TGTGCCAGCAGCCGTCCGCGATCGGTAGAATCCTACGAGCAGTACTTC. The J gene is TRBJ2-7, the V gene TRBV5-5; no firm D call. The CDR3 consists of 16 residues. Germline V lookup: CDR1 SGHKS, CDR2 YYEKEE (reference sequence). The ends were cut back, 4 bases at V and 1 base at J, with 18 bases in the middle.

This clonotype was detected ten times or more. The rearrangement links TRBV2 to TRBJ2-1; the match to TRBD2 covers 7 bases. This CDR3 is 16 amino acids long. Per germline, CDR1 SNHLY and CDR2 FYNNEI. V shed 2 bases and J 2 bases; nucleotides not matched to a gene: 6. The chain's CDR3 is CASSERGGRTYNEQFF. The CDR3 region has the DNA TGTGCCAGCAGTGAAAGAGGCGGGAGAACCTACAATGAGCAGTTCTTC.

Ten or more counts support this clonotype. The V call is TRBV3-1, the J call TRBJ1-4, with D perhaps TRBD1 (6 bases). CDR3 size: 15 residues. V lost 5 bases, J lost 7 bases, and 17 bases lay in between. Looked up from germline, CDR1 is LGHDT and CDR2 is YNNKEL (reference sequence). CDR3 loop: CASSTAGDLSEKLFF. The DNA of the CDR3 is TGTGCCAGCAGCACTGCAGGGGACCTATCTGAAAAACTGTTTTTT.

On this clonotype itself: It may be a read error: a sequence one base away is much more abundant. CDR3 region: CASSSAENTEAFF. In DNA form, the CDR3 reads TGTGCCAGCAGTTCCGCCGAGAACACTGAAGCTTTCTTT. This chain joins TRBV28 and TRBJ1-1, with D unclear. V was shortened by 4 bases and J by 1 base, with 7 bases between the two germline ends. The CDR3 spans 13 residues. CDR1 is MDHEN, CDR2 SYDVKM, per germline. Full variable domain (missing parts from reference TRBV28 and TRBJ1-1): DVKVTQSSRYLVKRTGEKVFLECVQDMDHENMFWYRQDPGLGLRLIYFSYDVKMKEKGDIPEGYSVSREKKERFSLILESASTNQTSMYLCASSSAENTEAFFGQGTRLTVV.

This clonotype has a count of ten or more. This sequence joins TRBV5-1 and TRBJ1-6; the D gene is possibly TRBD1 (5 bases). CDR1 and CDR2 from the germline V gene are SGHRS and YFSETQ. The CDR3 runs to 18 residues. V shed 0 bases and J shed 9 bases, with 22 bases lying between them. CDR3: CASSLDLGGDLSSSPLHF. CDR3 sequence (DNA): TGCGCCAGCAGCTTGGATCTCGGGGGAGATCTTTCGAGTTCACCCCTCCACTTT.

The V and J genes are TRBV12-3 or TRBV12-4 and TRBJ1-5; possible D gene TRBD1, 6 bases. V lost 3 bases to trimming and J lost 6 bases, with 18 bases between them. The CDR3 consists of 16 residues. The CDR3 sequence: CASSFGGLGIGQPQHF. As DNA, the CDR3 is TGTGCCAGCAGTTTTGGGGGGCTGGGGATCGGTCAGCCCCAGCATTTT.

This clonotype has a count of ten or more. The chain combines TRBV20-1 with TRBJ2-5; no clear D. The V gene's germline CDR1 is DFQATT and CDR2 SNEGSKA (reference sequence). Between the trimmed V and J ends, which lost 7 bases and 4 bases, there was a span of 10 bases. CDR3 length: 11 residues. The CDR3 loop reads CSGLSGETQYF. CDR3 sequence (DNA): TGCAGTGGATTGTCGGGAGAGACCCAGTACTTC.

This clonotype showed up many times. This chain uses TRBV7-2 with TRBJ2-3, with TRBD2 matching 9 bases. Germline trimming cut 1 base from V and 2 bases from J; bases unmatched to any gene: 4. Germline CDR1 SGHTA, CDR2 FQGNSA. The length of the CDR3 is 16 residues. DNA of the CDR3: TGTGCCAGCAGCTTAGTCCCTAGCGGGATCACAGATACGCAGTATTTT. It encodes CASSLVPSGITDTQYF.

This clonotype was seen only a few times. This rearrangement joins TRBV10-1 to TRBJ2-7; 7 bases are a match to TRBD2. The CDR3 covers 15 residues. Trimming took 3 bases from V and 6 from J; bases not matched to a gene: 11. Per germline, CDR1 WNHNN and CDR2 SYGVQD (reference sequence). For the CDR3, the DNA is TGCGCCAGCAGTGACCAGGCGGGAGAGAGCCGCGAGCAGTACTTC. Its translation: CASSDQAGESREQYF.

This clonotype was counted ten times or more. The rearrangement joins TRBV11-1 to TRBJ2-7; weak D call: TRBD2 (7 bases). Germline CDR1 and CDR2: SGHAT and FQDESV (reference sequence). V shed 3 bases and J shed 6 bases, with 12 bases lying between them. The CDR3 consists of 13 residues. The CDR3, as DNA: TGTGCCAGCAGCTTGCGGGGGCGGGCCGAGCAGTACTTC. Translating it yields CASSLRGRAEQYF.

This clonotype was counted many times. The CDR3 protein is CASSPLETQINEKLFF. The CDR3 DNA sequence: TGTGCCAGCTCACCCTTGGAGACTCAGATTAATGAAAAACTGTTTTTT. J is TRBJ1-4 and V is TRBV18; D gene unclear. Germline V gene data show CDR1 as KGHSH and CDR2 as LQKENI. V lost 3 bases and J 4 bases, leaving 15 bases between the germline ends. The CDR3 loop spans 16 amino acids.

This clonotype was picked up many times. This chain connects TRBV29-1 to TRBJ2-4; a possible D gene is TRBD2 (6 bases). The CDR3 length is 16 residues. Trimming stripped 0 bases from V and 0 bases from J, with 12 bases between. Germline CDR1 SQVTM, CDR2 ANQGSEA. As DNA, the CDR3 is TGCAGCGTTGAAGATCTAAAGGGACTAGCCAAAAACATTCAGTACTTC. Its protein product is CSVEDLKGLAKNIQYF. Full variable domain (missing parts from reference TRBV29-1 and TRBJ2-4): SAVISQKPSRDICQRGTSLTIQCQVDSQVTMMFWYRQQPGQSLTLIATANQGSEATYESGFVIDKFPISRPNLTFSTLTVSNMSPEDSSIYLCSVEDLKGLAKNIQYFGAGTRLSVL.

The CDR3 nucleotides are TGTGCCAGCAGCCCTGGACATCGCACAGATACGCAGTATTTT. The encoded protein is CASSPGHRTDTQYF. The chain joins TRBV6-1 to TRBJ2-3, with D possibly matching TRBD1 (5 bases). Germline V CDR1 and CDR2: MNHNS, SASEGT. The CDR3 is 14 residues long. V lost 6 bases, J lost 1 base, and 11 bases lay in between.

Points on this clonotype: Its ends do not fully match the called genes, so a read error is possible. V usage is TRBV30 and J usage is TRBJ2-5, with 9 nucleotides matching TRBD2. Germline values: CDR1 GTSNPN, CDR2 SVGIG (reference sequence). The CDR3 consists of 15 residues. CDR3 region: CAWSVAGGSQGTQYF. The CDR3 DNA reads TGTGCCTGGAGTGTAGCGGGGGGTTCCCAAGGGACCCAGTACTTC.